This T cell receptor beta chain was identified during a study of blood T cell repertoires in COVID-19. Study in general: Samples came from the United States, Italy and Spain, spanning acute and convalescent COVID-19.

Participant age was roughly 18 to 90 years, and participants resided in roughly 24 US areas. Source study methods: The assay estimated nucleated cells by amplifying reference gene primers. Some clones are missing from TCRdb's copy, which holds only in-frame ones; the method was immunoSEQ multiplex PCR. V, J and clone size derive from that table, while D and trimming were established from the DNA sequence. Among 270,000 or so clones listed, 75% to 90% were seen once. Germline V CDR1 and CDR2: SNHLY, FYNNEI. The CDR3 contains 13 residues. After removal of 8 bases from V and 4 bases from J, the junction contained 5 bases not matched to a gene. Note on this clone: Distinct nucleotide sequences in the sample also encode this CDR3.

The sequence was collected from a woman aged 30 to 39 with acute COVID-19. Input material: PBMCs or T cells enriched from blood (not recorded which). The rearrangement joins TRBV2 to TRBJ2-7, with 10 nucleotides matching TRBD1. CDR3 nucleotides: TGTGCCAGCGGGACGGGACAGGGGTACGAGCAGTACTTC. As protein: CASGTGQGYEQYF.